This T cell receptor beta chain was profiled in a study of blood T cell repertoires in COVID-19. Study as a whole: T cells, B-cell-depleted T cells, or PBMCs supplied cDNA or gDNA.

Original methodology: Estimated nucleated cell counts came from reference gene primer amplification. Repertoires were generated with immunoSEQ multiplex PCR, while TCRdb's copy carries only in-frame clones and drops some. Clone size and V and J calls were adopted from that table, with D and trimming inferred from the DNA. The data contain 250,000 to 300,000 clones, 75% to 90% of them singletons. CDR1 is SGHRS and CDR2 is YFSETQ in the germline V gene. The CDR3 runs to 15 residues. V dropped 0 bases and J dropped 4; count of bases not matched to a gene: 4. This clone was seen a single time. J is TRBJ2-3 and V is TRBV5-1, with 8 bases lining up with TRBD2. The clonotype was recovered from a woman aged 70 to 79 with COVID-19, enrolled during active disease. The material sequenced was peripheral blood. The CDR3 nucleotides are TGCGCCAGCAGCTTGGCCCAGCGGGGGTCAGATACGCAGTATTTT. Protein: CASSLAQRGSDTQYF.